What follows is one T cell receptor beta chain and its context. What it recognizes is unknown. The data originate from a study of cytomegalovirus exposure and HLA in healthy donors. J gave up 2 bases and V 7 bases, and 8 bases lay outside the gene matches. CDR3 length: 15 amino acids. From germline, CDR1 is SNHLY and CDR2 FYNNEI. PCR primers comprised 60 Vbeta and 13 Jbeta primers. The repertoire was sequenced with immunoSEQ multiplex PCR; TCRdb's copy has only in-frame clones and lacks some. Of 170,000 or so clones detected, 77% appear once; the ten largest clones hold 1.4%. General study points: A missense variant in DCLRE1C was later tied to TCR beta V- and J-gene trimming. Links to common viral pathogens appeared, in a later analysis, for several of the most significant clusters. Analysis performed later found about 17,000 TCR beta sequences associated with HLA alleles at 0.05 false discovery rate.

Sequenced material: PBMCs. This sequence joins TRBV2 and TRBJ2-7; 10 nucleotides match TRBD2. The sequence was obtained from a woman aged 25 to 39 in good health and CMV-seropositive. Here the CDR3 DNA reads TGTGCCAGCATGACCCTAGCGGGAGTTCCCTACGAGCAGTACTTC. As protein: CASMTLAGVPYEQYF.